The present TCR beta chain was sequenced within a study of metastatic and nonmetastatic thyroid tumors. Across the study: Repertoires from malignant and benign thyroid patients were compared across blood and tumor or nodule tissue.

With MiXCR, TCRdb reprocessed the PCR reads. The sample records approximately 60,000 clones, just under 30% being singletons. This clone was seen ten or more times. Its target is not known. Thyroid surgery was performed in patients who had received no treatment beforehand. Whole-study results and caveats: When malignant thyroid tumors were compared with benign nodules, TCR beta diversity was reportedly significantly higher in the malignant tumors. This held in both blood and tumor samples.

The length of the CDR3 is 14 residues. J lost 5 bases, V lost 4 bases, and 4 bases had no gene match. The germline V gene has CDR1 MNHNS and CDR2 SASEGT. The V and J genes are TRBV6-1 and TRBJ2-1; TRBD1 matches at 8 bases. Sequencing was done on a sample of blood. The receptor comes from a female donor with papillary thyroid cancer or a benign thyroid nodule (not recorded which). Some clones in this sample may be carry-over from other donors' samples. DNA of the CDR3: TGTGCCAGCAGTGGGGGACAGGAACACAATGAGCAGTTCTTC. This encodes CASSGGQEHNEQFF.